This T cell receptor (beta chain) was profiled in a study of CD4 and CD8 cells across lung adenocarcinoma regions. The patients had localized lung adenocarcinoma, a non-small cell subtype. TCRdb reprocessed the PCR reads with MiXCR, giving one entry per CDR3 protein. Of roughly 7,100 distinct CDR3 sequences listed, approximately 45% were seen once; the top ten hold over 30%. Germline CDR1 SGHTA, CDR2 FQGNSA. This CDR3 region has 15 residues. This clonotype was seen repeatedly, ten times or more. A much larger clone differs from this one at a single base, so this may be a read error. Sequenced material: CD4+ T cells from the margin of a lung tumor. The chain employs TRBV7-2 and TRBJ2-1; D call uncertain. TRBJ2-7 matches the DNA end more closely, so the J call is doubtful. The receptor comes from a male donor with lung adenocarcinoma. The CD4 and CD8 labels of this study may be unreliable. The CDR3 sequence is CASSLVSPPYNEQYF. CDR3 nucleotides: TGTGCCAGCAGCTTAGTGTCCCCCCCCTACAATGAGCAGTACTTC.